Below are 27 T cell receptor beta chains sequenced from a single sample in a study of T cells in Graves' hyperthyroidism and ophthalmopathy. TCR beta CDR3 region amplification was performed from RNA transcripts. When the TCR CDR3 underwent first-round RT-PCR, the HTBI primer set was used. TCRdb processed the multiplex PCR reads anew with MiXCR; each CDR3 protein has one entry. Of about 840,000 distinct CDR3 sequences in the sample, 35% to 40% were seen once. The sequencing sample was made of blood. These receptors were obtained from a man aged 18-30 years with Graves' hyperthyroidism.

This chain uses TRBV2 with TRBJ1-2; a possible D gene is TRBD1 (5 bases). The V gene's germline CDR1 is SNHLY and CDR2 FYNNEI. With 7 bases removed from V and 6 bases from J, the gap between germline ends came to 12 bases. The CDR3 totals 12 residues. The CDR3 bases are TGTGCCAGCACGGACAAGGGTGATGGCTACACCTTC. Its translation is CASTDKGDGYTF.

This clonotype has a handful of counts. The chain employs TRBV7-2 and TRBJ2-2; D unclear. CDR1 is SGHTA and CDR2 is FQGNSA in the germline V gene. The CDR3 length is 16 residues. Between the trimmed V and J ends, which lost 4 bases and 0 bases, there was a span of 12 bases. The CDR3 here is CASSSEAASNTGELFF. The CDR3 region has the DNA TGTGCCAGCAGCTCTGAGGCAGCGTCGAACACCGGGGAGCTGTTTTTT.

V and J are TRBV12-3 or TRBV12-4 and TRBJ2-7, with no clear D. Trimming stripped 7 bases from V and 2 bases from J, with 12 bases between. The CDR3 consists of 13 residues. CDR3 DNA: TGTGCCAGCACCACAACCCTCCCCTACGAGCAGTACTTC. Translating it yields CASTTTLPYEQYF.

This clonotype was seen at least ten times. The chain links TRBV9 to TRBJ1-1; maybe TRBD1 (5 bases). The CDR3 has 13 residues. Germline CDR1 SGDLS, CDR2 YYNGEE. The germline V and J ends were trimmed by 0 bases and 6 bases, with 9 bases remaining between them. The CDR3 loop reads CASSVDAGSEAFF. The DNA for the CDR3 is TGTGCCAGCAGCGTAGACGCAGGGTCTGAAGCTTTCTTT. Drawing the rest from reference TRBV9 and TRBJ1-1, the complete variable domain is DSGVTQTPKHLITATGQRVTLRCSPRSGDLSVYWYQQSLDQGLQFLIQYYNGEERAKGNILERFSAQQFPDLHSELNLSSLELGDSALYFCASSVDAGSEAFFGQGTRLTVV.

The genes are TRBV6-1 and TRBJ2-7, with D uncertain. Germline V gives CDR1 MNHNS, CDR2 SASEGT. CDR3 size: 11 residues. V lost 8 bases and J lost 4, with 9 bases in between. For the CDR3, the DNA is TGTGCCAGCGAGATTGGGTACGAGCAGTACTTC. Its protein is CASEIGYEQYF.

The chain carries TRBV7-2 and TRBJ1-1; 10 positions match TRBD1. Germline assignment: CDR1 SGHTA and CDR2 FQGNSA. The J segment lost 4 bases and the V segment lost 5 bases, leaving 13 bases of the junction unmatched. This CDR3 is built from 17 residues. The CDR3 loop reads CASSLIPGQGTVTEAFF. CDR3 nucleotides: TGTGCCAGCAGCCTAATACCGGGACAGGGGACAGTCACTGAAGCTTTCTTT.

J is TRBJ1-4 and V is TRBV20-1; D might be TRBD1 (5 bases). Germline values: CDR1 DFQATT, CDR2 SNEGSKA (reference sequence). V dropped 5 bases and J dropped 8 bases, with 24 bases sitting between them. There are 16 residues in the CDR3. The CDR3 protein is CSAPTVAGTSREKLFF. DNA for the CDR3: TGCAGTGCTCCTACCGTCGCCGGGACCTCTAGGGAAAAACTGTTTTTT.

This clonotype was counted many times. The chain links TRBV5-1 to TRBJ2-7, with TRBD2 matching 8 bases. The CDR3 loop spans 13 amino acids. The ends lost 5 bases at V and 4 bases at J; junction bases unmatched: 5. Germline-derived CDR1 and CDR2 are SGHRS and YFSETQ. CDR3 bases: TGCGCCAGCAGTGAAGCGGGGGTTTACGAGCAGTACTTC. Encoded protein: CASSEAGVYEQYF.

This clonotype was seen repeatedly, ten times or more. The CDR3 reads CSVEGLALPHEQYF. CDR3 coding DNA: TGCAGCGTTGAGGGACTAGCTCTCCCCCACGAGCAGTACTTC. The chain is built from TRBV29-1 and TRBJ2-7, with 9 positions matching TRBD2. The germline V gene encodes CDR1 SQVTM and CDR2 ANQGSEA. V gave up 3 bases and J gave up 5 bases; unmatched junction bases: 8. This CDR3 is 14 amino acids long.

This clonotype has just a few counts. The V gene is TRBV20-1, the J gene TRBJ1-3, with D possibly being TRBD1 (6 bases). This CDR3 region has 15 residues. CDR1 is DFQATT and CDR2 is SNEGSKA in the germline V gene (reference sequence). Trimming shortened V by 0 bases and J by 4 bases, and 13 bases separated the two germline ends. CDR3 sequence (DNA): TGCAGTGCTAGAGATGAGGGGGGAACGGGAAACACCATATATTTT. Translated: CSARDEGGTGNTIYF.

In nucleotides, the CDR3 is TGTGCCACCAGTGATTTCGGCCAGCTCGAGCAGTACTTC. Its protein product is CATSDFGQLEQYF. The rearrangement links TRBV24-1 to TRBJ2-7; D is unresolved. The germline CDR1 and CDR2 sequences are KGHDR and SFDVKD. V lost 1 base and J lost 6, with 9 bases in between. The CDR3 runs to 13 residues.

This sequence joins TRBV5-1 and TRBJ2-5; D gene uncertain. This CDR3 contains 14 residues. Germline values: CDR1 SGHRS, CDR2 YFSETQ. Trimming took off 0 bases at V and 5 bases at J, with 11 bases between the two ends. The CDR3 coding sequence is TGCGCCAGCAGCTTGGTTAGGGTCGAGGAGACCCAGTACTTC. Translation: CASSLVRVEETQYF.

This clonotype was seen only once. A much larger clone lies a single base off, so this may be a read error. The chain employs TRBV2 and TRBJ2-7; TRBD2 agrees at 7 bases. CDR1 and CDR2 from the germline V gene are SNHLY and FYNNEI. The CDR3 contains 11 residues. The CDR3: CGARGSDKQYF. The CDR3 DNA reads as TGTGGGGCGCGGGGGTCGGACAAGCAGTACTTC.

As to this clonotype: The junction departs from germline at one end; a sequencing error may be responsible. The chain carries TRBV24-1 and TRBJ2-2; either TRBD1 or TRBD2 may supply D (5 bases each). The germline V gene encodes CDR1 KGHDR and CDR2 SFDVKD. This CDR3 contains 16 residues. As DNA, the CDR3 is TGCGCCAGCAAGTACGCCTGGGACGGAAACACCGGGGAGCTGTTTTTT. Protein product: CASKYAWDGNTGELFF.

This clonotype appeared many times. V gene TRBV7-9 combines with J gene TRBJ2-5, with TRBD2 matching 9 bases. The V gene's germline CDR1 is SEHNR and CDR2 FQNEAQ (reference sequence). Trimming removed 6 bases from V and 3 bases from J; junction bases left unmatched: 8. This CDR3 is 15 amino acids long. CDR3 DNA: TGTGCCAGCAGTCACCCGGGACTAGCAGAAGAGACCCAGTACTTC. Residues: CASSHPGLAEETQYF.

The sample holds one count of this clonotype. As the CDR3 is not closed by the conserved phenylalanine or tryptophan, this likely results from a read error. The DNA is left out, because the CDR3 cannot be placed on it with certainty; the CDR3 is given as TCRdb lists it. V is TRBV2 and J is TRBJ2-7; the table gives TRBD1 as D, unverified against the DNA. Germline CDR1 and CDR2: SNHLY and FYNNEI. The CDR3 totals 10 residues, both ends included. The CDR3: CASSYSNAGL.

This clonotype was seen at least ten times. This chain connects TRBV7-9 to TRBJ2-7; perhaps TRBD1 as D (6 bases). Germline-derived CDR1 and CDR2 are SEHNR and FQNEAQ (reference sequence). CDR3 length: 14 residues. V was clipped by 2 bases and J by 2 bases, with 10 bases between them. CDR3 nucleotides: TGTGCCAGCAGCTTAACGGGGACACCCTACGAGCAGTACTTC. Amino acid sequence: CASSLTGTPYEQYF. The full variable domain, rest sourced from reference TRBV7-9 and TRBJ2-7, is DTGVSQNPRHKITKRGQNVTFRCDPISEHNRLYWYRQTLGQGPEFLTYFQNEAQLEKSRLLSDRFSAERPKGSFSTLEIQRTEQGDSAMYLCASSLTGTPYEQYFGPGTRLTVT.

With regard to this clonotype: The junction departs from the called germline gene at one end, perhaps through a read error. The chain recombines TRBV7-2 with TRBJ1-6; 7 bases match TRBD1. Germline CDR1 is SGHTA and CDR2 is FQGNSA. The CDR3 consists of 18 residues. CDR3 nucleotides: TGCGCCAGCAGCCGGGGACCGGGACAGACTATTTATAATTCACCCCTCCACTTT. This gives the protein CASSRGPGQTIYNSPLHF.

Worth noting for this clonotype: The CDR3 carries no conserved terminal phenylalanine or tryptophan, so it likely arises from a read error. No DNA is shown, since the ends of the CDR3 on it are uncertain; the CDR3 is the one TCRdb lists. The chain links TRBV20-1 to TRBJ2-6. Inclusive of both ends, the CDR3 amounts to 8 amino acids. CDR1 is DFQATT, CDR2 SNEGSKA, per germline (reference sequence). CDR3 protein: CSARESSS.

This clonotype appeared many times. This chain links TRBV25-1 with TRBJ1-1; D is uncertain. V lost 5 bases, J lost 11 bases, and 15 bases lay in between. Germline assignment: CDR1 MGHDK and CDR2 SYGVNS. The CDR3 loop spans 12 amino acids. The CDR3 here is CASSRGLGSAFF. CDR3 coding DNA: TGTGCCAGCAGTCGCGGGCTCGGGTCGGCTTTCTTT. Full variable domain (rest looked up from reference TRBV25-1 and TRBJ1-1): EADIYQTPRYLVIGTGKKITLECSQTMGHDKMYWYQQDPGMELHLIHYSYGVNSTEKGDLSSESTVSRIRTEHFPLTLESARPSHTSQYLCASSRGLGSAFFGQGTRLTVV.

There are a few counts of this clonotype. V and J are TRBV20-1 and TRBJ1-3; D is perhaps TRBD1 (6 bases). Germline V gives CDR1 DFQATT, CDR2 SNEGSKA (reference sequence). V shed 2 bases and J shed 2 bases, with 10 bases lying between them. CDR3 length: 14 amino acids. Written as DNA, the CDR3 is TGCAGTGCTAGACGTGGGACAACTGGAAACACCATATATTTT. Amino acid sequence: CSARRGTTGNTIYF.

This clonotype turned up a few times. The V call is TRBV6-5, the J call TRBJ2-5, with no clear D. CDR3 length: 13 amino acids. V was pared by 2 bases and J by 5 bases, with 9 bases between. CDR1 MNHEY and CDR2 SVGAGI come from the germline V gene. The DNA for the CDR3 is TGTGCCAGCAGTTACGGCATGAGGGAGACCCAGTACTTC. Protein sequence: CASSYGMRETQYF.

Details on this clonotype: This may be a read error, as it is one base from a much larger clone. J is TRBJ1-1 and V is TRBV24-1, with D perhaps matching TRBD1 (6 bases). The CDR3 has 13 amino acids. Germline V gives CDR1 KGHDR, CDR2 SFDVKD. CDR3 loop: CATSDSGAVEAVF. Here the CDR3 DNA reads TGTGCCACCAGTGATTCAGGGGCCGTTGAAGCTGTCTTT.

The sample holds many counts of this clonotype. The genes are TRBV19 and TRBJ1-2; possible D gene TRBD1, 6 bases. Deletions cut 5 bases from V and 6 bases from J, with 13 bases between. Per the germline V gene, CDR1 is LNHDA and CDR2 is SQIVND (reference sequence). CDR3 length equals 13 residues. The CDR3 bases are TGTGCCAGTAGTGCTCGGACAGCGGATGGCTACACCTTC. It is translated as CASSARTADGYTF.

The genes are TRBV7-3 and TRBJ1-3; the D gene is possibly TRBD1 (5 bases). The V end was cut by 8 bases, the J end by 8 bases, with 16 bases between. The CDR3 length is 13 residues. The V gene's germline CDR1 is SGHTA and CDR2 FQGTGA. CDR3 bases: TGTGCCAGCTCCTACCGCCAGGGAGACACCATATATTTT. This encodes CASSYRQGDTIYF.

At least ten counts were recorded for this clonotype. The chain links TRBV10-3 to TRBJ2-7; D may match TRBD1 or TRBD2 (5 bases each). The CDR3 spans 14 residues. In germline, CDR1 is ENHRY, CDR2 SYGVKD. Trimming shortened V by 3 bases and J by 2 bases, and 11 bases separated the two germline ends. CDR3 sequence reads: CAISDPGTTYEQYF. The CDR3 DNA is TGTGCCATCAGTGATCCAGGGACCACCTACGAGCAGTACTTC.

This clonotype has more than one count but fewer than ten. This chain links TRBV12-3 or TRBV12-4 with TRBJ1-4, with D possibly being TRBD1 (5 bases). The CDR3 is 15 amino acids. V gave up 4 bases and J gave up 8 bases, with 17 bases separating them. CDR3 protein: CASSSIGGLGEKLFF. The CDR3 DNA reads TGTGCCAGCAGTTCTATTGGGGGATTGGGAGAAAAACTGTTTTTT.